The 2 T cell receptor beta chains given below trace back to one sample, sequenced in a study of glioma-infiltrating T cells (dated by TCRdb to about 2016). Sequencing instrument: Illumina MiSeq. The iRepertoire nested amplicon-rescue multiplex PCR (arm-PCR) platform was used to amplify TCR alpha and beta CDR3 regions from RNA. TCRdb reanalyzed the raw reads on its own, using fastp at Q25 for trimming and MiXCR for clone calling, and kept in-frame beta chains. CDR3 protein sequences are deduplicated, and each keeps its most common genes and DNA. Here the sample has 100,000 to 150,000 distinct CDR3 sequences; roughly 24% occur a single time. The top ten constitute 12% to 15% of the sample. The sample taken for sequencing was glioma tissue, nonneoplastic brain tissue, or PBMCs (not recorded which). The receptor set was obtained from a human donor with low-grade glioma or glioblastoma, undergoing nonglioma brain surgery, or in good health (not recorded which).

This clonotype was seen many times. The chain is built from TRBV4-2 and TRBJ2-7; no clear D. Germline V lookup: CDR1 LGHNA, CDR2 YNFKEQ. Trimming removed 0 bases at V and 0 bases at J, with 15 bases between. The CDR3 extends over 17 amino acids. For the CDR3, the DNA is TGTGCCAGCAGCCAAGAATCTGTTGCAGGACCCTCCTACGAGCAGTACTTC. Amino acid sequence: CASSQESVAGPSYEQYF.

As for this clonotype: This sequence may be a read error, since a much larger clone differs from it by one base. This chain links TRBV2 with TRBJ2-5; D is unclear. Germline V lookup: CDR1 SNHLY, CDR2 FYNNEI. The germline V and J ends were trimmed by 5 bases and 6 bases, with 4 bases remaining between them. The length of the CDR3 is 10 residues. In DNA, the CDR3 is TGTGCCAGCAGTCGACAGACCCAGTACTTC. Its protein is CASSRQTQYF. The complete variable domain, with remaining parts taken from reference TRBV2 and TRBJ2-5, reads EPEVTQTPSHQVTQMGQEVILRCVPISNHLYFYWYRQILGQKVEFLVSFYNNEISEKSEIFDDQFSVERPDGSNFTLKIRSTKLEDSAMYFCASSRQTQYFGPGTRLLVL.